The text below deals with one TCR beta chain. The protocol was immunoSEQ multiplex PCR, while the TCRdb copy is restricted to in-frame clones and leaves out a portion. The data show around 90,000 clones, 90% to 95% seen once. These data are taken from a study of T cell responses to AZD1222 COVID-19 vaccine. Germline V gene data show CDR1 as SQVTM and CDR2 as ANQGSEA. The CDR3 loop spans 15 amino acids. V lost 4 bases and J lost 3; bases outside the gene matches: 11. This material consisted of peripheral blood, taken on day 0 of MenACWY control vaccination. The TCR sequence derives from an adult in good health. This chain links TRBV29-1 with TRBJ1-1; 7 bases match TRBD1. The chain's CDR3 is CSVVRGTDHYTEAFF. The CDR3 DNA sequence: TGCAGCGTTGTGAGAGGGACAGACCATTACACTGAAGCTTTCTTT.